Each of the 8 T cell receptor beta chains below was sequenced from the same sample in a study of blood T cell repertoires in COVID-19. Clones were sequenced by immunoSEQ multiplex PCR, and TCRdb holds only the in-frame ones, with some missing. The sample has about 210,000 clones, about 87% seen once. The source material was peripheral blood. The receptors come from a man in his 70s with acute or convalescent COVID-19.

This rearrangement joins TRBV7-6 to TRBJ2-7; D not resolved. V was clipped by 0 bases and J by 4 bases, with 7 bases between them. There are 13 residues in the CDR3. CDR1 is SGHVS and CDR2 is FNYEAQ in the germline V gene. For the CDR3, the DNA is TGTGCCAGCAGCTTAGCGCGCACTTACGAGCAGTACTTC. Amino acid sequence: CASSLARTYEQYF.

The V and J genes are TRBV7-2 and TRBJ2-1; 7 nucleotides align to TRBD2. The CDR3 length is 13 residues. Germline loops: CDR1 SGHTA, CDR2 FQGNSA. The trim removed 10 bases at V and 0 bases at J, leaving 3 bases unmatched. Here the CDR3 reads CATGGSSYNEQFF. As DNA, the CDR3 is TGTGCCACCGGCGGGAGCTCCTACAATGAGCAGTTCTTC.

The rearrangement uses TRBV10-3 and TRBJ2-7; perhaps TRBD2 as D (6 bases). The CDR3 has 16 amino acids. Germline CDR1 ENHRY, CDR2 SYGVKD. V was trimmed by 2 bases and J by 2 bases, leaving 16 bases between them. The CDR3 region has the DNA TGTGCCATCAGTGAGACCTCCGGCGGGACGCCCTACGAGCAGTACTTC. Amino acids: CAISETSGGTPYEQYF.

J is TRBJ2-7 and V is TRBV28; 7 bases line up with TRBD1. Germline V gene lookup returns CDR1 MDHEN and CDR2 SYDVKM. Germline trimming cut 7 bases from V and 3 bases from J; bases unmatched to any gene: 6. The CDR3 is 13 residues long. The CDR3 DNA sequence: TGTGCCAGCAATACCCGACAGGGCTACGAGCAGTACTTC. Translating it yields CASNTRQGYEQYF.

The chain is built from TRBV29-1 and TRBJ1-4; TRBD1 might be the D (6 bases). Germline V gene lookup returns CDR1 SQVTM and CDR2 ANQGSEA. The CDR3 runs to 13 residues. The V end was cut by 6 bases, the J end by 1 base, with 9 bases between. Here the CDR3 reads CSVMTGTNEKLFF. The CDR3 DNA reads TGCAGCGTCATGACAGGAACTAATGAAAAACTGTTTTTT.

Only one count was recorded for this clone. V gene TRBV19 combines with J gene TRBJ1-5; perhaps TRBD1 as D (6 bases). Per the germline V gene, CDR1 is LNHDA and CDR2 is SQIVND (reference sequence). Trimming shortened V by 5 bases and J by 2 bases, and 13 bases separated the two germline ends. This CDR3 comprises 15 residues. In DNA form, the CDR3 reads TGTGCCAGTAGTTCCGGGACATCGGGCAATCAGCCCCAGCATTTT. Amino acid sequence: CASSSGTSGNQPQHF.

This clone was observed once. This chain uses TRBV2 with TRBJ2-5, with a tentative D call TRBD1 (5 bases). The germline V gene encodes CDR1 SNHLY and CDR2 FYNNEI. V gave up 4 bases and J gave up 2 bases, with 8 bases separating them. CDR3 length: 13 amino acids. The CDR3 region is CASSGQIQETQYF. For the CDR3, the DNA is TGTGCCAGCAGTGGACAGATACAAGAGACCCAGTACTTC.

This chain connects TRBV7-2 to TRBJ2-1, with TRBD1 identical over 9 bases. CDR3 length equals 15 residues. V lost 4 bases to trimming and J lost 8 bases; unmatched junction nucleotides: 9. Germline CDR1 is SGHTA and CDR2 is FQGNSA. CDR3 DNA: TGTGCCAGCAGCTCTGCAGGACAGGGGATTTATGAGCAGTTCTTC. Translating gives CASSSAGQGIYEQFF.